This T cell receptor (beta chain) was sequenced in a study of T cell repertoires in cytomegalovirus infection (dated by TCRdb to the late 2010s). In terms of the full investigation: The HLA type of each donor mattered for the analysis, because public TCR beta signatures pointed to carriage of CMV infection along with the matching HLA type. Overall study results and their limits: In both this cohort and an independent cohort of 300 to 450 donors, the cumulative frequency of public TCR beta family members distinguished carriers of CMV infection plus the relevant HLA type. The ex vivo response was dominated by HLA-C-restricted CMV-specific TCR beta clonotypes, and the single most frequent clonotype in two of eight donors was supplied by these HLA-C-restricted clonotypes.

Sequencing relied on an Illumina HiSeq 1500. TCRdb redid the processing of the public reads, applying fastp at Q25 and MiXCR, and retained in-frame beta chains. One record per CDR3 amino acid sequence lists the most common genes and DNA. The sample contains roughly 320,000 distinct CDR3 sequences, 8% to 10% of them found a single time. 4.3% of the sample is in the top ten clones. On this clonotype: Its recognized antigen is unknown. Per-base quality was not reported, and no clone a single base away is much larger than it.

Per the germline V gene, SGHTA is the CDR1 and FQGTGA is the CDR2. The cysteine opens and the phenylalanine closes a CDR3 of 13 amino acids. Solely the CDR3 DNA is kept, with 39 bases framed from the first base. V is clipped by 4 bases and J by 6 bases, and the sequence between their germline boundaries is 10 bases long. The sequenced sample consisted of PBMCs. The chain was built from TRBV7-3 and TRBJ2-1; perhaps TRBD1 is the D gene, with 6 bases matching. This receptor was obtained from a human donor in good health (CMV status not recorded). Some clones in this sample may be carry-over from other donors' samples. The CDR3 protein sequence reads: CASSSDSLNEQFF. In nucleotides, the sequence is TGTGCCAGCAGCTCGGACAGCCTCAATGAGCAGTTCTTC.